The next 10 T cell receptor beta chains were all read from a single sample in a study of T-cell reconstitution after alpha-beta-depleted transplantation in children. For TCRbeta, the library was prepared with unique molecular identifiers. MiXCR, applied by TCRdb to the PCR reads, yields one record per CDR3 protein. Of some 200,000 distinct CDR3 sequences listed, roughly 6.8% were seen once; the top ten hold 3% to 3.5%. Specimen: PBMCs from the stem cell graft donor, collected from the stem cell graft. All receptors derive from a human donor who donated a stem cell graft to a child with Wiskott-Aldrich syndrome.

Many counts were recorded for this clonotype. V usage is TRBV5-1 and J usage is TRBJ2-7, with TRBD1 identical over 8 bases. The germline V gene encodes CDR1 SGHRS and CDR2 YFSETQ. This CDR3 has 15 amino acids. With 4 bases clipped from V and 1 base from J, the junction kept 7 bases outside the gene matches. CDR3: CASSLMTGDSYEQYF. In nucleotides, the CDR3 is TGCGCCAGCAGCCTGATGACAGGGGATTCCTACGAGCAGTACTTC.

The chain couples TRBV19 to TRBJ1-2, with D possibly matching TRBD1 (5 bases). V was clipped by 3 bases and J by 4 bases, with 18 bases between them. Germline CDR1 is LNHDA and CDR2 is SQIVND (reference sequence). The CDR3 runs to 16 residues. CDR3 residues: CASSMVDVRDAYGYTF. CDR3 nucleotide sequence: TGTGCCAGTAGTATGGTTGACGTTCGGGACGCCTATGGCTACACCTTC.

A few counts support this clonotype. The chain joins TRBV5-1 to TRBJ1-1; TRBD1 is a possible D gene (6 bases). This CDR3 contains 14 residues. CDR1 is SGHRS and CDR2 is YFSETQ in the germline V gene. V gave up 1 base and J gave up 4 bases, with 11 bases separating them. CDR3 residues: CASSLFEGVTEAFF. As DNA, the CDR3 is TGCGCCAGCAGCTTGTTTGAGGGGGTCACTGAAGCTTTCTTT.

This clonotype has ten or more counts. The rearrangement uses TRBV12-3 or TRBV12-4 and TRBJ1-1, with D maybe TRBD1 (5 bases). The CDR3 contains 14 residues. Deletions cut 3 bases from V and 1 base from J, with 9 bases between. For the CDR3, the DNA is TGTGCCAGCAGTTTCGGCAGGGAGAACACTGAAGCTTTCTTT. It specifies CASSFGRENTEAFF.

The sample holds many counts of this clonotype. The CDR3: CASTESRGTDTQYF. The DNA of the CDR3 is TGTGCCAGCACTGAGAGTCGCGGCACAGATACGCAGTATTTT. J is TRBJ2-3 and V is TRBV25-1; the D is unclear. Trimming took 7 bases from V and 1 from J, leaving 12 bases between them. This CDR3 is built from 14 residues. From germline, CDR1 is MGHDK and CDR2 SYGVNS.

This clonotype was picked up many times. The CDR3 nucleotides are TGTGCCACCAGTGATTCCCGACAGGGAGGATACAATGAGCAGTTCTTC. Protein sequence: CATSDSRQGGYNEQFF. This rearrangement joins TRBV24-1 to TRBJ2-1; TRBD1 might be the D (7 bases). Germline CDR1 reads KGHDR; CDR2 reads SFDVKD. Trimming took 2 bases from V and 4 from J, leaving 14 bases between them. The CDR3 loop spans 16 amino acids.

This clonotype was observed at least ten times. The V call is TRBV5-5, the J call TRBJ1-1; unclear D gene. V lost 5 bases and J lost 1, with 3 bases in between. Germline V gives CDR1 SGHKS, CDR2 YYEKEE (reference sequence). This CDR3 is 11 amino acids long. The CDR3 sequence: CASSQNTEAFF. DNA of the CDR3: TGTGCCAGCAGTCAGAACACTGAAGCTTTCTTT.

This clonotype was observed many times. J is TRBJ1-2 and V is TRBV6-1, with D unresolved. The V end lost 3 bases, the J end lost 4 bases, and 9 bases lay between the germline ends. CDR1 MNHNS and CDR2 SASEGT come from the germline V gene. This CDR3 is 13 amino acids long. The CDR3 is CASSDGPTYGYTF. The CDR3, as DNA: TGTGCCAGCAGTGATGGTCCCACCTATGGCTACACCTTC.

Points on this clonotype: Since a much larger clone is just one base distant, this may be a read error. This chain connects TRBV12-3 or TRBV12-4 to TRBJ2-2, with a weak D call TRBD1 (6 bases). With 6 bases removed from V and 2 bases from J, the gap between germline ends came to 16 bases. This CDR3 region has 16 residues. CDR3 DNA: TGTGCCAGCAGCCCGAACAGGGCACTTAACACCGGGGAGCTGTTTTTT. This translates into CASSPNRALNTGELFF.

At least ten counts were recorded for this clonotype. V gene TRBV12-3 or TRBV12-4 combines with J gene TRBJ2-7, with 8 nucleotides matching TRBD1. This CDR3 has 14 amino acids. V was clipped by 1 base and J by 5 bases; unmatched bases: 4. The CDR3 loop is CASSLGRGPHEQYF. Written as DNA, the CDR3 is TGTGCCAGCAGTTTAGGCAGGGGGCCTCACGAGCAGTACTTC.